The T cell receptor (beta chain) described here comes from a study of post-analysis software for immune sequencing data. Across the whole study: Recorded subtypes: relapsing-remitting, secondary progressive, progressive-relapsing; some patients unannotated. General observations from the study: When patients were compared with controls, 4 or 5 TRBV segments were more frequent, TRBV5-6, TRBV5-1 and TRBV20-1 among them. Compared against controls, patients with multiple sclerosis displayed significantly lower normalized Chao1 diversity.

The sample holds many counts of this clonotype. Its specificity is unknown. The CDR3 has 15 amino acids. The V segment lost 4 bases and the J segment 9 bases; nucleotides outside the gene matches: 13. Germline CDR1 and CDR2: DFQATT and SNEGSKA (reference sequence). Every TCR beta cDNA library bore unique molecular identifiers. TCRdb re-derived calls from the PCR reads in MiXCR, one entry per CDR3 protein. The table has about 380,000 distinct CDR3 sequences, less than 35% seen once. The gene calls are TRBV20-1 and TRBJ2-1; TRBD1 matches at 9 bases. What was sequenced was blood. The sequence derives from a girl aged 10 to 17 with multiple sclerosis. This CDR3 is CSATAGQGLSGEQFF. The CDR3 DNA is TGCAGTGCTACTGCGGGACAGGGCTTATCGGGTGAGCAGTTCTTC.